This T cell receptor (beta chain) emerged from a study of PD-1 blockade in classical Hodgkin lymphoma. General study points: Diversity similar to that of newly diagnosed patients was seen at baseline in complete responders. At baseline, newly diagnosed patients reportedly showed less TCR diversity than healthy donors.

TCRdb's table, derived via immunoSEQ multiplex PCR, lists solely in-frame clones and lacks some. Among tens of thousands of clones listed, 70% to 90% were seen once. Note on this clone: The antigen is not known.

Indicated time point: cycle 4 day 1 (C4D1), after less than 7 weeks of nivolumab. Each patient's relapse followed autologous stem cell transplantation, and brentuximab vedotin exposure varied. Complete response, partial response or progressive disease constituted the best responses recorded. CDR3 length: 18 residues. Trimming stripped 5 bases from V and 1 base from J, with 20 bases between. Germline V gene lookup returns CDR1 SGHTA and CDR2 FQGTGA. The chain uses TRBV7-3 and TRBJ2-2, with TRBD2 as a possible D gene (7 bases). The receptor's source is a human donor with classical Hodgkin lymphoma. Sample: peripheral blood mononuclear cells (PBMCs), taken before the fourth cycle of nivolumab. Here the CDR3 DNA reads TGTGCCAGCAGCCCAATTGGCGCGGGGGCCTTGAACACCGGGGAGCTGTTTTTT. Translated, it gives CASSPIGAGALNTGELFF.